This entry describes one TCR beta chain. Its target is unknown. The sample is drawn from a study of T cell responses to AZD1222 COVID-19 vaccine. The CDR3 sequence is 15 residues long. Germline V gene lookup returns CDR1 SGHNT and CDR2 YYREEE (reference sequence). V gave up 4 bases and J gave up 3 bases, with 17 bases separating them. The data were produced by immunoSEQ multiplex PCR, yet TCRdb's version contains in-frame clones alone and is incomplete. The table lists approximately 110,000 clones, approximately 90% of them singletons. Points from the study as a whole: Seropositive AZD1222 recipients at baseline numbered only six or seven. A mostly white British donor set with more females was recruited, and clonal diversity was possibly underestimated. Among vaccine-associated CD4 TCRs, coverage spanned spike, with dominance at 160-218 and 743-854.

The specimen comprised peripheral blood, sampled on day 0 of AZD1222 vaccination. The receptor's source is an adult in good health. J is TRBJ2-7 and V is TRBV5-4; tentative D call: TRBD1 (6 bases). The CDR3 spells CASSPGETWVYEQYF. The CDR3 coding sequence is TGTGCCAGCAGCCCAGGGGAGACCTGGGTCTACGAGCAGTACTTC.